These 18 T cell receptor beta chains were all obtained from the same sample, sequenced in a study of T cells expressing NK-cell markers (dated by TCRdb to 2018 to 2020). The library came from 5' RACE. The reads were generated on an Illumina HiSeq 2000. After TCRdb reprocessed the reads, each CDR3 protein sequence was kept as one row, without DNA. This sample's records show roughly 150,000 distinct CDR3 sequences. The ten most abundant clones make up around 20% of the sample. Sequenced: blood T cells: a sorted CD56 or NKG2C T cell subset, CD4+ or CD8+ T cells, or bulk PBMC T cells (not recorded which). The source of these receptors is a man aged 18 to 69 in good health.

CDR3 amino acids: CASSWGQGAYEQYF. The J gene is TRBJ2-7, the V gene TRBV27; lacking DNA, the TRBD1 call made by TCRdb goes unchecked. In germline, CDR1 is MNHEY, CDR2 SMNVEV (reference sequence). This CDR3 comprises 14 residues.

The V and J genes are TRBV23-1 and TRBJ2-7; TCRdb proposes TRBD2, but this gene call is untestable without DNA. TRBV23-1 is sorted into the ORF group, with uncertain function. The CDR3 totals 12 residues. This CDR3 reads CAALLRPYEQYF.

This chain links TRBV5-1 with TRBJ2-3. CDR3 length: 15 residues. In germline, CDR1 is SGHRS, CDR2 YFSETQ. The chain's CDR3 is CASRSWTSRTDTQYF.

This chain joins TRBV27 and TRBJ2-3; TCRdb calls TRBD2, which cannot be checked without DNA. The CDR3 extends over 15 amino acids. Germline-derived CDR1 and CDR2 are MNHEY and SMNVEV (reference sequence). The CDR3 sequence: CASSLTGRATDTQYF.

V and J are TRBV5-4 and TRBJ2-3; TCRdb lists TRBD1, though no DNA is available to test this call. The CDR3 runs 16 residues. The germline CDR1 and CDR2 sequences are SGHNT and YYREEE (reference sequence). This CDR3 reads CASSPIGGRVPDTQYF.

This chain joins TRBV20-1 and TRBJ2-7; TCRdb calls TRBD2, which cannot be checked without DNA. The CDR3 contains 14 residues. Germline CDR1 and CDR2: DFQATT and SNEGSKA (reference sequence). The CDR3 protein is CSTAPRGAPYEQYF.

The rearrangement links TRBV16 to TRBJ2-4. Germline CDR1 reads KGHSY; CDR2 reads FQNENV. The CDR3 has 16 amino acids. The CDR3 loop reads CASSQFMEIAKNIQYF.

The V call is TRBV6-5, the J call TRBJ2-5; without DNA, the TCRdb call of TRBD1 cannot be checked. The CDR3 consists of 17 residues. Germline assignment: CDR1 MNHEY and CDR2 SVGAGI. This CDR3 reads CASSYGWGGGYQETQYF.

CDR3 sequence reads: CASSLLVLGSEQFF. This chain links TRBV12-3 or TRBV12-4 with TRBJ2-1; TCRdb's D gene call, TRBD2, goes unchecked for lack of DNA. The CDR3 totals 14 residues.

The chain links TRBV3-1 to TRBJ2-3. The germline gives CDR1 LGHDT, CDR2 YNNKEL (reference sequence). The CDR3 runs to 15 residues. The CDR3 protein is CASSQGRTSGDTQYF.

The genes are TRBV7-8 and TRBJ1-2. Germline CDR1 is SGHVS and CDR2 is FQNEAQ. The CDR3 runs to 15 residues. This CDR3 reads CASSFSSSEWNGYTF. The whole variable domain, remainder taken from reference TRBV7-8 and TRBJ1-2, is GAGVSQSPRYKVAKRGQDVALRCDPISGHVSLFWYQQALGQGPEFLTYFQNEAQLDKSGLPSDRFFAERPEGSVSTLKIQRTQQEDSAVYLCASSFSSSEWNGYTFGSGTRLTVV.

Here the CDR3 reads CASSAQGEDRSPLHF. J is TRBJ1-6 and V is TRBV25-1; TCRdb designates TRBD1, a call that cannot be tested without DNA. Germline lookup yields CDR1 MGHDK and CDR2 SYGVNS. The CDR3 totals 15 residues.

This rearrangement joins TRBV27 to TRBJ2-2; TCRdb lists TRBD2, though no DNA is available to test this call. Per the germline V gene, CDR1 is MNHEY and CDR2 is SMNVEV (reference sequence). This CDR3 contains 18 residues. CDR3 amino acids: CASSPGLAGALIAGELFF.

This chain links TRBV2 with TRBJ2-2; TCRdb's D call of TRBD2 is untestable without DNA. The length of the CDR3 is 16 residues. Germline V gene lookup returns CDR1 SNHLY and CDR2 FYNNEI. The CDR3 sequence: CASSRTSRSNTGELFF.

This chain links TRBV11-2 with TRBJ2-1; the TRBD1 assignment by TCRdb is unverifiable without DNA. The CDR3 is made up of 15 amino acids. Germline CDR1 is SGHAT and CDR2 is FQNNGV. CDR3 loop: CASGPGQGTYNEQFF.

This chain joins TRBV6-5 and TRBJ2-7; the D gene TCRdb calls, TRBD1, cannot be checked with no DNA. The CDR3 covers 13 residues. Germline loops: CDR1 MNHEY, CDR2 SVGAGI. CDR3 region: CASSPGIKYEQYF.

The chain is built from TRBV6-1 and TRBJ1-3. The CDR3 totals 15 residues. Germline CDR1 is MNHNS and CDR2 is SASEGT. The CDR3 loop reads CASRLDGLSGNTIYF.

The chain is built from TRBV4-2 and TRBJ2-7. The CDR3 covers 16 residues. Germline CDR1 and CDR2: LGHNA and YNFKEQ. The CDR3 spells CASSQEETAQNYEQYF.